The TCR beta chain described here comes from a study of blood T cells in healthy people across ages. The CDR3 spans 15 residues. V was clipped by 0 bases and J by 4 bases, with 11 bases between them. Germline-derived CDR1 and CDR2 are SGHAT and FQNNGV. This clonotype was seen more than once but under ten times. Every donor contributed roughly 10 milliliters of peripheral blood by blood draw. The second PCR ran about 6 to 12 cycles with a sample-barcoded 5' primer and J-beta primers. Unique molecular identifiers of 12 random nucleotides labeled each cDNA. TCRdb recomputed calls from the 5' RACE reads with MiXCR, one row per CDR3 protein. The table has about 930,000 distinct CDR3 sequences, about 28% seen once. The data also belong to a second study, concerning T cells of mothers and their children. As reported in that work: Three healthy Caucasian mothers, along with their six children, were the donors.

The sample comprised blood. The chain couples TRBV11-2 to TRBJ2-3; D is unresolved. This TCR derives from a woman between 35 and 50 years old in good health. As DNA, the CDR3 is TGTGCCAGCAGCTTAGATCTCATCACGGCAGATACGCAGTATTTT. It is translated as CASSLDLITADTQYF.